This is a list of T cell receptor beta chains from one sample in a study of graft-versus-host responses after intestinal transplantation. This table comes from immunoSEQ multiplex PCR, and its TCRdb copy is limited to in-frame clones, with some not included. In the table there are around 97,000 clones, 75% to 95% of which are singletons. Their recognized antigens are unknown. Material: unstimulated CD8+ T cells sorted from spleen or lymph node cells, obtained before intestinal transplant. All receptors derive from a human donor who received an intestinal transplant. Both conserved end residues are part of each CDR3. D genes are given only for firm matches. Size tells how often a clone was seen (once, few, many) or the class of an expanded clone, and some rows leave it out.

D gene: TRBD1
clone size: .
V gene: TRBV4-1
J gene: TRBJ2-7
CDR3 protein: CASSPPLGQGGEQYF
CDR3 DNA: TGCGCCAGCAGCCCTCCGTTAGGACAGGGCGGCGAGCAGTACTTC

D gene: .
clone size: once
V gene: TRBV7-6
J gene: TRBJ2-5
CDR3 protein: CASSLRVQETQYF
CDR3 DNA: TGTGCCAGCAGCCTCCGGGTCCAAGAGACCCAGTACTTC

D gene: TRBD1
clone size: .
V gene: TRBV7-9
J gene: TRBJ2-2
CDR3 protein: CASNGDREWTGELFF
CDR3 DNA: TGTGCCAGCAACGGGGACAGAGAATGGACCGGGGAGCTGTTTTTT

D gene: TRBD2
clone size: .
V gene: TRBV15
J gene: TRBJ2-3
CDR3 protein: CATSRPSSGRIGDTQYF
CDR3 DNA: TGTGCCACCAGCAGACCTTCTAGCGGGAGGATCGGAGATACGCAGTATTTT

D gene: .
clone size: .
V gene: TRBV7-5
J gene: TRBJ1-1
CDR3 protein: CASSRTLEAFF
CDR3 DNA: TGTGCCAGCAGTCGGACCTTGGAAGCTTTCTTT

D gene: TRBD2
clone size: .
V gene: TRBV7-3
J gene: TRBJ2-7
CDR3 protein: CASSFSGGADEQYF
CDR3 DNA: TGTGCCAGCAGCTTTAGCGGGGGGGCCGACGAGCAGTACTTC

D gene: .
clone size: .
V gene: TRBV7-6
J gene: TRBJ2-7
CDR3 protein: CASTRSPLGAGPFYEQYF
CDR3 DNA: TGTGCCAGCACCCGATCTCCCCTTGGGGCGGGACCTTTTTACGAGCAGTACTTC

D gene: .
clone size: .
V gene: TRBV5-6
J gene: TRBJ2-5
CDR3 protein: CASSLWETQYF
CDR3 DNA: TGTGCCAGCAGCTTGTGGGAGACCCAGTACTTC

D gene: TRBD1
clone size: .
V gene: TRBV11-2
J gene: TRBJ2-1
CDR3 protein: CASSVRGTGVIHEQFF
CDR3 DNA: TGTGCCAGCAGCGTCCGCGGGACAGGGGTCATCCATGAGCAGTTCTTC

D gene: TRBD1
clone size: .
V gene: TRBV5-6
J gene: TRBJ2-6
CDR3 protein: CASRSITGQPSRANVLTF
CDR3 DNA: TGTGCCAGCAGGTCCATCACGGGACAGCCCTCTCGGGCCAACGTCCTGACTTTC

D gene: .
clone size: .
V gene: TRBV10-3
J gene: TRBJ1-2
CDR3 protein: CAISESINPPIYGYTF
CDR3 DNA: TGTGCCATCAGTGAGTCGATAAACCCCCCTATCTATGGCTACACCTTC

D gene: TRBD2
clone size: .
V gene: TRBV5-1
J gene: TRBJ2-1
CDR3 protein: CASSGRVAGSAVHEQFF
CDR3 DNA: TGCGCCAGCTCCGGGAGAGTAGCGGGATCCGCCGTCCATGAGCAGTTCTTC

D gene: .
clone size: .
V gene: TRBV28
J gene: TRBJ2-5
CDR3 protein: CAAGGETQYF
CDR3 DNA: TGTGCCGCAGGAGGGGAGACCCAGTACTTC

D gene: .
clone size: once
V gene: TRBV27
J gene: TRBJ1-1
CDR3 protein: CASSLGDTEAFF
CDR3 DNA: TGTGCCAGCAGTTTAGGAGACACTGAAGCTTTCTTT

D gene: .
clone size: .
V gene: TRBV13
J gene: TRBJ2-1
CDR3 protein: CASSINRNNEQFF
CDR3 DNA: TGTGCCAGCAGCATTAATCGAAACAATGAGCAGTTCTTC

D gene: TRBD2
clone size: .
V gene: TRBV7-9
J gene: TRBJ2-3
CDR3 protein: CASSLVVSGSTDTQYF
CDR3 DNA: TGTGCCAGCAGCTTAGTTGTTAGCGGGAGCACAGATACGCAGTATTTT

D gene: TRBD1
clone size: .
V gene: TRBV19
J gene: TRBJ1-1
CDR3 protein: CASIINRGRRGTEAFF
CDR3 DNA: TGTGCCAGTATCATAAACAGGGGGCGACGGGGCACTGAAGCTTTCTTT

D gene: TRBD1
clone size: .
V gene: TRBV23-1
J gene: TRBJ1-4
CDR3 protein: CASSQLPGQGEEKLFF
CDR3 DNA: TGCGCCAGCAGTCAACTTCCGGGACAGGGTGAGGAAAAACTGTTTTTT

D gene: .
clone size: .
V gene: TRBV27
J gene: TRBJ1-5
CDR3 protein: CASSLVGSVDPLGSQPQHF
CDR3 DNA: TGTGCCAGCAGTTTGGTGGGTTCGGTCGACCCGCTCGGCAGTCAGCCCCAGCATTTT

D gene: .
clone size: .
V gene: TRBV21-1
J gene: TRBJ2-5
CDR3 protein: CASGKETQYF
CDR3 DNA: TGTGCCAGCGGAAAAGAGACCCAGTACTTC

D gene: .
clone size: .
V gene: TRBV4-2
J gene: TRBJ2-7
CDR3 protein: CASSQEDSGSYEQYF
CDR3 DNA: TGTGCCAGCAGCCAAGAAGATAGCGGCTCCTACGAGCAGTACTTC

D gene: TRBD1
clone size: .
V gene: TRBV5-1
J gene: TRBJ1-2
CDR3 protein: CASSGGTASLEGYTF
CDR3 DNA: TGCGCCAGCAGCGGCGGGACAGCCTCTCTGGAAGGCTACACCTTC

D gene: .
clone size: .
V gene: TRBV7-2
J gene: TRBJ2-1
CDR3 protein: CASSLRGREIISVNEQFF
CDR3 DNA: TGTGCCAGCAGCTTACGGGGGCGGGAGATTATCTCCGTCAATGAGCAGTTCTTC

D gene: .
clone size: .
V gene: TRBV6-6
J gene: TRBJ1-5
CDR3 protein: CASSYSPDYQPQHF
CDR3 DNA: TGTGCCAGCAGTTACTCTCCAGACTATCAGCCCCAGCATTTT

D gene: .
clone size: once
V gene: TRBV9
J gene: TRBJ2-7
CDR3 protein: CASSVDENAYEQYF
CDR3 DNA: TGTGCCAGCAGCGTAGACGAGAACGCCTACGAGCAGTACTTC

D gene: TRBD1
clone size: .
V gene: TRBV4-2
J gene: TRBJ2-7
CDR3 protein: CASSQTGGEYDREQYF
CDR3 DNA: TGTGCCAGCAGCCAGACAGGGGGAGAGTACGATAGGGAGCAGTACTTC

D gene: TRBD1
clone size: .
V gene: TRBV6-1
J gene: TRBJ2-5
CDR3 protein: CASSEWGTANGQETQYF
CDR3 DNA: TGTGCCAGCAGTGAATGGGGGACAGCAAACGGGCAAGAGACCCAGTACTTC

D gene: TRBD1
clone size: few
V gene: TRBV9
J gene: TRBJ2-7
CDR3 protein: CASSVGAGGFYEQYF
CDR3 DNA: TGTGCCAGCAGCGTAGGGGCAGGGGGCTTCTACGAGCAGTACTTC

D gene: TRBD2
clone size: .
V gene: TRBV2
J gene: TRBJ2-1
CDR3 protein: CASIRAGGSYNEQFF
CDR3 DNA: TGTGCCAGCATCCGAGCGGGGGGCTCCTACAATGAGCAGTTCTTC

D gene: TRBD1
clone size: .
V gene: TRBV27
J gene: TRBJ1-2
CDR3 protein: CASSFLGQGKDGYTF
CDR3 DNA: TGTGCCAGCAGTTTCCTAGGACAGGGAAAGGATGGCTACACCTTC

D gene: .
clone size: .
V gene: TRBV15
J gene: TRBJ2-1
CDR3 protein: CATSRDLGSDEQFF
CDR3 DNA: TGTGCCACCAGCAGAGATTTAGGGTCGGATGAGCAGTTCTTC

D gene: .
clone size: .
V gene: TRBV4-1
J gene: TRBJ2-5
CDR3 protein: CASSQVRGLPETQYF
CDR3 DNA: TGCGCCAGCAGTCAAGTCCGGGGCCTCCCCGAGACCCAGTACTTC

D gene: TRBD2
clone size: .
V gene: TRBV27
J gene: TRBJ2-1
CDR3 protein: CASSSGTSGNNEQFF
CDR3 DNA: TGTGCCAGCAGTTCCGGGACTAGCGGGAACAATGAGCAGTTCTTC

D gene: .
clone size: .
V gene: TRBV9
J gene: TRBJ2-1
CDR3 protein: CASRSYRDSGDNEQFF
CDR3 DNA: TGTGCCAGCAGATCCTACAGGGATAGCGGTGATAATGAGCAGTTCTTC

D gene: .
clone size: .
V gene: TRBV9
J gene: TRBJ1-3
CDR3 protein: CASSVDGAGNTIYF
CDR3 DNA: TGTGCCAGCAGCGTAGATGGTGCTGGAAACACCATATATTTT

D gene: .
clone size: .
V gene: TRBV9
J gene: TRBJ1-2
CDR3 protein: CASSVGMRGGDGYTF
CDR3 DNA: TGTGCCAGCAGCGTAGGGATGAGGGGGGGCGATGGCTACACCTTC

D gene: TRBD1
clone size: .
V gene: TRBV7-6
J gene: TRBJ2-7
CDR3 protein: CASSPGTGIYEQYF
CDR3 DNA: TGTGCCAGCAGCCCCGGGACAGGCATCTACGAGCAGTACTTC

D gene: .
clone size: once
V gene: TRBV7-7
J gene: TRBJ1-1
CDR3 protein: CASSSAMNTEAFF
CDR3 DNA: TGTGCCAGCAGCTCAGCGATGAACACTGAAGCTTTCTTT

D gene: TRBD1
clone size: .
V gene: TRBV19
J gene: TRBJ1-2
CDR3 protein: CASNIPLDRGYGYTF
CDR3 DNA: TGTGCCAGTAATATACCACTCGACAGGGGCTATGGCTACACCTTC

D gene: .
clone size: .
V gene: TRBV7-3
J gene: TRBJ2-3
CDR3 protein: CASSRALGTDTQYF
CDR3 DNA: TGTGCCAGCAGCCGGGCCTTGGGGACAGATACGCAGTATTTT

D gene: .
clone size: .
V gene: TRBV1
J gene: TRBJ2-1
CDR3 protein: CTSSQDMDIRGRNEQFF
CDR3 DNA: TGCACCAGCAGCCAAGATATGGACATTCGAGGGCGAAATGAGCAGTTCTTC

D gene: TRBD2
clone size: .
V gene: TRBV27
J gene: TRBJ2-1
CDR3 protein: CASSFSGAYNEQFF
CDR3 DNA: TGTGCCAGCAGTTTTAGCGGGGCTTACAATGAGCAGTTCTTC

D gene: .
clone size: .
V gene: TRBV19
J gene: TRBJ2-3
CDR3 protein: CASQNRGGSPDTQYF
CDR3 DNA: TGTGCCAGCCAGAACAGGGGAGGGTCCCCAGATACGCAGTATTTT

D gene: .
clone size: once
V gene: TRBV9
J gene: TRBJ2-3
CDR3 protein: CASSGQADTQYF
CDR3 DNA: TGTGCCAGCAGCGGTCAGGCAGATACGCAGTATTTT

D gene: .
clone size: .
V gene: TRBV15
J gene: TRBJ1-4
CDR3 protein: CATSRTENNEKLFF
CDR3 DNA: TGTGCCACCAGCAGGACAGAAAATAATGAAAAACTGTTTTTT

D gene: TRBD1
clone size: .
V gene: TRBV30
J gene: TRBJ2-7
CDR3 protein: CAWSVRGLSYEQYF
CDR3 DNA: TGTGCCTGGAGTGTGAGGGGGCTATCCTACGAGCAGTACTTC

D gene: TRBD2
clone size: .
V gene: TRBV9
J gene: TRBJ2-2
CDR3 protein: CASSVRLAGGAGELFF
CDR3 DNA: TGTGCCAGCAGCGTAAGGCTAGCGGGAGGGGCCGGGGAGCTGTTTTTT

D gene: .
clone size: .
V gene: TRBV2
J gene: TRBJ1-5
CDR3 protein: CASSDGIINQPQHF
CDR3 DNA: TGTGCCAGCAGTGACGGAATCATCAATCAGCCCCAGCATTTT

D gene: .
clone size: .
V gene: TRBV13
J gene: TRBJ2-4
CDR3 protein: CASSSPQGAKNIQYF
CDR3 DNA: TGTGCCAGCAGCTCGCCCCAGGGGGCCAAAAACATTCAGTACTTC